A selection of T cell receptor beta chains follows, all from one sample in a study of cytomegalovirus exposure and HLA in healthy donors. The method was immunoSEQ multiplex PCR; TCRdb's version includes in-frame clones alone and lacks a portion of them. The sample carries fewer than 200,000 clones, around 79% recorded once. Source material: PBMCs. All receptors come from a woman in her 40s in good health and CMV-seropositive. Both conserved end residues are part of each CDR3. The D gene is left open where the match is weak. Expanded clones get a size class; other rows say once, few or many, or leave the size out.

. | . | TRBJ2-1 | TRBV18 | CASSPVTENNEQFF | TGTGCCAGCTCACCTGTGACAGAAAACAATGAGCAGTTCTTC
. | . | TRBJ1-5 | TRBV19 | CAGGRGIQGNQPQHF | TGTGCCGGGGGCCGCGGAATACAAGGCAATCAGCCCCAGCATTTT
. | . | TRBJ1-4 | TRBV6-6 | CASVDQGSSEKLFF | TGTGCCAGCGTGGATCAGGGGTCTAGCGAAAAACTGTTTTTT
few | TRBD1 | TRBJ1-4 | TRBV5-1 | CASSLTGDSTNEKLFF | TGCGCCAGCAGCTTGACAGGGGATTCAACTAATGAAAAACTGTTTTTT
few | . | TRBJ2-3 | TRBV7-2 | CASSLTGTQYF | TGTGCCAGCAGCTTAACGGGTACGCAGTATTTT
. | TRBD1 | TRBJ2-6 | TRBV29-1 | CSVGAGGFGANVLTF | TGCAGCGTTGGGGCAGGGGGATTTGGGGCCAACGTCCTGACTTTC
. | . | TRBJ1-3 | TRBV11-3 | CASSKGLNTIYF | TGTGCCAGCAGCAAGGGACTAAACACCATATATTTT
. | TRBD2 | TRBJ2-1 | TRBV7-8 | CASSLGRGEQFF | TGTGCCAGCAGTTTAGGGAGGGGTGAGCAGTTCTTC
few | TRBD2 | TRBJ2-3 | TRBV19 | CASSQVAGGPDTQYF | TGTGCCAGTAGTCAAGTAGCGGGGGGCCCAGATACGCAGTATTTT
. | TRBD2 | TRBJ2-1 | TRBV7-7 | CASSLAVSGGFNEQFF | TGTGCCAGCAGCTTAGCAGTTAGCGGGGGATTCAATGAGCAGTTCTTC
. | TRBD1 | TRBJ1-2 | TRBV10-1 | CANTGTARGYTF | TGCGCCAACACCGGGACAGCGAGAGGCTACACCTTC
. | . | TRBJ2-1 | TRBV2 | CASSVVGGSYNEQFF | TGTGCCAGCAGTGTCGTCGGAGGAAGCTACAATGAGCAGTTCTTC
. | TRBD1 | TRBJ2-5 | TRBV2 | CASSRQGAQEQYF | TGTGCCAGCAGTAGACAGGGGGCCCAAGAGCAGTACTTC
. | . | TRBJ1-1 | TRBV9 | CASSVGETEAFF | TGTGCCAGCAGCGTAGGAGAAACTGAAGCTTTCTTT
many | . | TRBJ2-7 | TRBV28 | CASIGDYEQYF | TGTGCCAGCATCGGGGACTACGAGCAGTACTTC
. | . | TRBJ1-2 | TRBV6-5 | CASSPRRAYGYTF | TGTGCCAGCAGCCCCCGTAGAGCTTATGGCTACACCTTC